The 13 T cell receptor beta chains below were found in one sample sequenced in a study of identical twins listed by TCRdb under 2016. The library was generated by 5' RACE. TCRdb records Illumina HiSeq 2000 as the sequencer. TCRdb trimmed the raw reads at Q25, called clones with MiXCR and kept productive beta chains. When rows share a CDR3 protein, they turn into one entry using the most common DNA and genes. For this sample there are about 810,000 distinct CDR3 sequences; over 9% appear just once. The ten largest make up about 1.6% of the sample. The data were also submitted as part of a second study, on yellow fever vaccine responses in identical twins.

Input material: PBMCs. The receptor source for this set is a young woman in good health.

The chain combines TRBV11-3 with TRBJ2-1; 8 nucleotides line up with TRBD2. Germline values: CDR1 SGHNT, CDR2 YENEEA. The CDR3 totals 14 residues. Trimming cost V 4 bases and J 8 bases; bases outside gene matches: 7. CDR3 region: CASSSGLAWHEQFF. DNA for the CDR3: TGTGCCAGCAGCTCTGGACTAGCATGGCATGAGCAGTTCTTC.

The sample holds a few counts of this clonotype. The chain employs TRBV9 and TRBJ2-2; perhaps TRBD2 as D (6 bases). Between the trimmed V and J ends, which lost 4 bases and 7 bases, there was a span of 17 bases. CDR1 and CDR2 from the germline V gene are SGDLS and YYNGEE. This CDR3 spans 15 amino acids. The CDR3 is CASSPSGVPLGELFF. The DNA for the CDR3 is TGTGCCAGCAGCCCCTCGGGAGTGCCCCTCGGGGAGCTGTTTTTT.

This clonotype has more than one count but fewer than ten. The genes are TRBV20-1 and TRBJ1-4, with no clear D. CDR1 and CDR2 (germline): DFQATT, SNEGSKA (reference sequence). The CDR3 length is 11 residues. The V end was cut by 3 bases, the J end by 8 bases, with 7 bases between. CDR3 amino acids: CSASLGEKLFF. Here the CDR3 DNA reads TGCAGTGCTAGCCTTGGGGAAAAACTGTTTTTT.

This clonotype was found a few times. The J gene is TRBJ2-1, the V gene TRBV11-3; a weak D match, TRBD2 (6 bases). Trimming stripped 2 bases from V and 0 bases from J, with 11 bases between. The CDR3 contains 16 residues. From germline, CDR1 is SGHNT and CDR2 YENEEA. Here the CDR3 reads CASSLKTRHSYNEQFF. CDR3 DNA: TGTGCCAGCAGCTTAAAGACTAGACACTCCTACAATGAGCAGTTCTTC.

The chain uses TRBV7-9 and TRBJ1-2; unclear D gene. CDR1 and CDR2 from the germline V gene are SEHNR and FQNEAQ (reference sequence). The CDR3 is 13 amino acids. Trimming stripped 2 bases from V and 6 bases from J, with 10 bases between. CDR3 in amino acids: CASSLTSDHGYTF. In DNA form, the CDR3 reads TGTGCCAGCAGCTTAACGAGCGACCATGGCTACACCTTC.

The chain links TRBV24-1 to TRBJ2-5; 7 nucleotides align to TRBD1. Germline V gene data show CDR1 as KGHDR and CDR2 as SFDVKD. The CDR3 length is 14 residues. The junction had 3 bases not matched to a gene; V was cut back by 5 bases and J by 1 base. DNA for the CDR3: TGTGCCACCAGTGCGGGGACAGTCCAAGAGACCCAGTACTTC. Translating gives CATSAGTVQETQYF.

This clonotype was counted between two and nine times. CDR3 nucleotides: TGTGCCAGCAGTTATGATGGAAAACTGTTTTTT. This encodes CASSYDGKLFF. The gene calls are TRBV6-6 and TRBJ1-4; D not certain. The CDR3 contains 11 residues. V was clipped by 3 bases and J by 10 bases, with 6 bases between them. Germline V CDR1 and CDR2: MNHNY, SVGAGI (reference sequence).

This clonotype was counted only a few times. The chain couples TRBV5-1 to TRBJ2-1, with 7 bases matching TRBD2. After removal of 4 bases from V and 4 bases from J, the junction contained 11 bases not matched to a gene. Germline assignment: CDR1 SGHRS and CDR2 YFSETQ. The CDR3 length is 16 residues. The CDR3 loop is CASSTSGTNLYNEQFF. CDR3 sequence (DNA): TGCGCCAGCAGCACCTCCGGGACTAACCTATACAATGAGCAGTTCTTC.

The chain carries TRBV6-1 and TRBJ2-2; TRBD1 matches 8 bases. Germline V gene lookup returns CDR1 MNHNS and CDR2 SASEGT. The V segment lost 10 bases and the J segment 6 bases; nucleotides outside the gene matches: 10. The CDR3 is 14 amino acids. The CDR3 here is CATGAGGDAGELFF. The CDR3, as DNA: TGTGCCACCGGGGCAGGGGGCGATGCCGGGGAGCTGTTTTTT.

The rearrangement links TRBV5-4 to TRBJ2-5; the D is unclear. The CDR3 consists of 13 residues. Germline V lookup: CDR1 SGHNT, CDR2 YYREEE (reference sequence). Trimming took off 1 base at V and 3 bases at J, with 7 bases between the two ends. The CDR3 DNA follows: TGTGCCAGCAGCTTGCTCCCAGAAGAGACCCAGTACTTC. This encodes CASSLLPEETQYF.

This chain uses TRBV21-1 with TRBJ1-2; TRBD1 is the table's D call, not checked against the DNA. TRBV21-1 is described as a pseudogene. The CDR3 runs 10 residues. The CDR3 DNA reads as TGTGCCAGCAGCAAACAGGGTTGGACCTTC. This encodes CASSKQGWTF.

This clonotype has only a few counts. J is TRBJ1-1 and V is TRBV29-1, with D possibly matching TRBD1 (5 bases). The germline V gene has CDR1 SQVTM and CDR2 ANQGSEA. The CDR3 extends over 13 amino acids. V was clipped by 6 bases and J by 4 bases, with 15 bases between them. The CDR3 DNA is TGCAGCGTGGCCGCCGGGGGATTCACTGAAGCTTTCTTT. Translating it yields CSVAAGGFTEAFF.

This chain uses TRBV6-6 with TRBJ2-1, with 7 bases fitting TRBD2. Trimming removed 6 bases from V and 11 bases from J; junction bases left unmatched: 10. CDR3 size: 13 residues. CDR1 is MNHNY and CDR2 is SVGAGI in the germline V gene (reference sequence). CDR3: CASSFDTSAKQFF. Here the CDR3 DNA reads TGTGCCAGCAGCTTCGACACTAGCGCTAAGCAGTTCTTC.